Listed here are 30 T cell receptor beta chains from one sample, sequenced in a study of Ad26.COV2.S vaccination and SARS-CoV-2 variants. Data came from immunoSEQ multiplex PCR; TCRdb stores just in-frame clones and leaves some out. Of about 480,000 clones listed, roughly nine tenths are singletons. As to treatment: 19 received Ad26.COV2.S at low or high dose, single or two shots; about 5 received placebo; per-sample allocation not given. After the first vaccine or placebo injection, samples were drawn on day 63. This material consisted of peripheral blood, taken in a trial of Ad26.COV2.S vaccine versus placebo. The receptor source for this set is a person between 18 and 60 years old who received the Ad26.COV2.S COVID-19 vaccine or a placebo.

The chain carries TRBV28 and TRBJ2-7; no clear D. CDR1 and CDR2 from the germline V gene are MDHEN and SYDVKM. The V gene lost 5 bases and the J gene lost 2 bases, with 10 bases spanning the gap. The CDR3 sequence is 13 residues long. The DNA for the CDR3 is TGTGCCAGCAGTCTACAGAAGCCCTACGAGCAGTACTTC. Protein product: CASSLQKPYEQYF.

This clone was counted between two and nine times. V and J are TRBV30 and TRBJ2-7; no clear D gene. V was trimmed by 3 bases and J by 6 bases, leaving 12 bases between them. CDR3 length equals 12 residues. CDR1 GTSNPN and CDR2 SVGIG come from the germline V gene (reference sequence). CDR3 protein: CAWRGRWSEQYF. The CDR3 DNA follows: TGTGCCTGGAGGGGCAGGTGGAGCGAGCAGTACTTC.

The chain carries TRBV19 and TRBJ2-2; D is uncertain. The V end lost 3 bases, the J end lost 6 bases, and 2 bases lay between the germline ends. The CDR3 spans 11 residues. Per germline, CDR1 LNHDA and CDR2 SQIVND (reference sequence). The CDR3 nucleotides read TGTGCCAGTAGTATCCCCGGGGAGCTGTTTTTT. It translates to CASSIPGELFF. Together with reference TRBV19 and TRBJ2-2, the CDR3 gives the full variable domain: DGGITQSPKYLFRKEGQNVTLSCEQNLNHDAMYWYRQDPGQGLRLIYYSQIVNDFQKGDIAEGYSVSREKKESFPLTVTSAQKNPTAFYLCASSIPGELFFGEGSRLTVL.

The chain is built from TRBV28 and TRBJ1-4; D perhaps matches TRBD1 (5 bases). This CDR3 has 14 amino acids. From germline, CDR1 is MDHEN and CDR2 SYDVKM. V lost 7 bases and J 8 bases, leaving 17 bases between the germline ends. CDR3 bases: TGTGCCAGCAAGGAGGCCGGGGCGAAAGAAAAACTGTTTTTT. Translation gives CASKEAGAKEKLFF.

This clone was found a few times. The rearrangement uses TRBV6-5 and TRBJ2-1; D is unresolved. The CDR3 spans 13 residues. The germline V and J ends were trimmed by 6 bases and 10 bases, with 16 bases remaining between them. The germline gives CDR1 MNHEY, CDR2 SVGAGI. For the CDR3, the DNA is TGTGCCAGCAGGACCCGGGCGGCGCGGGAGCAGTTCTTC. Encoded protein: CASRTRAAREQFF.

This chain connects TRBV5-1 to TRBJ1-1; D remains unclear. Trimming removed 0 bases from V and 7 bases from J, with 7 bases in between. The length of the CDR3 is 12 residues. Germline assignment: CDR1 SGHRS and CDR2 YFSETQ. CDR3 sequence reads: CASSLGGFEAFF. CDR3 DNA: TGCGCCAGCAGCTTGGGAGGCTTTGAAGCTTTCTTT.

The chain couples TRBV29-1 to TRBJ1-2; TRBD1 matches 8 bases. This CDR3 comprises 15 residues. In germline, CDR1 is SQVTM, CDR2 ANQGSEA. Trimming cost V 3 bases and J 4 bases; bases outside gene matches: 10. DNA for the CDR3: TGCAGCGTTGAGGGATCAGGGGGCCTCAGCTATGGCTACACCTTC. This codes for CSVEGSGGLSYGYTF.

The chain carries TRBV11-2 and TRBJ1-1, with D possibly TRBD1 on 5 matching bases. Germline V CDR1 and CDR2: SGHAT, FQNNGV. V lost 1 base and J 4 bases, leaving 13 bases between the germline ends. The CDR3 length is 15 residues. CDR3 amino acids: CASSLVYGGGTEAFF. The DNA of the CDR3 is TGTGCCAGCAGCTTAGTTTACGGGGGTGGCACTGAAGCTTTCTTT.

The chain combines TRBV7-8 with TRBJ2-7; 8 nucleotides line up with TRBD2. This CDR3 is built from 14 residues. The V segment lost 2 bases and the J segment 4 bases; nucleotides outside the gene matches: 4. Germline assignment: CDR1 SGHVS and CDR2 FQNEAQ. The CDR3 loop is CASSLSTSGYEQYF. Written as DNA, the CDR3 is TGTGCCAGCAGCTTATCCACTAGCGGTTACGAGCAGTACTTC.

In its sample, this clone was seen once. V usage is TRBV15 and J usage is TRBJ1-2, with 7 bases matching TRBD1. V dropped 3 bases and J dropped 2; count of bases not matched to a gene: 6. The germline V gene has CDR1 LNHNV and CDR2 YYDKDF (reference sequence). CDR3 length: 15 residues. CDR3 protein: CATSRTGTSNYGYTF. CDR3 bases: TGTGCCACCAGCAGGACAGGGACCTCAAACTATGGCTACACCTTC.

The rearrangement joins TRBV4-1 to TRBJ2-3; 7 positions match TRBD1. Looked up from germline, CDR1 is MGHRA and CDR2 is YSYEKL. The CDR3 runs to 13 residues. V trimming: 7 bases; J trimming: 3 bases; junction bases outside the gene matches: 4. CDR3 in DNA: TGCGCCAGCACCAAACAGGGGACAGATACGCAGTATTTT. Residues: CASTKQGTDTQYF.

The V call is TRBV7-2, the J call TRBJ2-7; D gene ambiguous. Germline V gene lookup returns CDR1 SGHTA and CDR2 FQGNSA. The CDR3 is 13 residues long. V was pared by 5 bases and J by 3 bases, with 11 bases between. The CDR3 DNA reads TGTGCCAGCAGCCCCCGACCTAACTACGAGCAGTACTTC. This gives the protein CASSPRPNYEQYF. Filled out from reference TRBV7-2 and TRBJ2-7, the complete variable domain reads GAGVSQSPSNKVTEKGKDVELRCDPISGHTALYWYRQSLGQGLEFLIYFQGNSAPDKSGLPSDRFSAERTGGSVSTLTIQRTQQEDSAVYLCASSPRPNYEQYFGPGTRLTVT.

The genes are TRBV28 and TRBJ2-7, with TRBD2 matching 10 bases. The length of the CDR3 is 14 residues. J was trimmed by 6 bases and V by 7 bases; bases with no gene match: 9. The germline V gene encodes CDR1 MDHEN and CDR2 SYDVKM. CDR3 region: CASKGGAGGTEQYF. In nucleotides, the CDR3 is TGTGCCAGCAAAGGAGGAGCGGGAGGGACCGAGCAGTACTTC.

The J gene is TRBJ1-1, the V gene TRBV3-1 (or the pseudogene TRBV3-2); possible D gene TRBD1, 6 bases. V was clipped by 4 bases and J by 1 base, with 10 bases between them. This CDR3 is built from 14 residues. In germline, CDR1 is LGHDT, CDR2 YNNKEL (reference sequence). The CDR3 spells CASSRGGPNTEAFF. The DNA of the CDR3 is TGTGCCAGCAGCCGCGGGGGGCCGAACACTGAAGCTTTCTTT.

In this sample, this clone turned up once. V and J are TRBV5-6 and TRBJ2-7, with 8 bases aligning to TRBD1. Trimming at V came to 4 bases and at J to 3 bases, leaving 9 bases not matched to a gene. Looked up from germline, CDR1 is SGHDT and CDR2 is YYEEEE. The CDR3 covers 15 residues. This CDR3 is CASSPRTGSGYEQYF. The CDR3 bases are TGTGCCAGCAGCCCACGGACAGGGTCGGGCTACGAGCAGTACTTC.

The CDR3 protein is CASSFGDPYEQYF. In DNA form, the CDR3 reads TGTGCCAGCAGCTTCGGGGACCCCTACGAGCAGTACTTC. The chain is built from TRBV5-8 and TRBJ2-7; D possibly uses TRBD1 or TRBD2 (5 bases each). V was shortened by 2 bases and J by 2 bases, with 8 bases between the two germline ends. The CDR3 sequence is 13 residues long. Germline lookup yields CDR1 SGHTS and CDR2 YDEGEE.

In regard to this clone: Additional DNA sequences in this sample encode the identical CDR3. J is TRBJ2-5 and V is TRBV6-5; 9 bases are a match to TRBD1. This CDR3 contains 14 residues. After removal of 5 bases from V and 3 bases from J, the junction contained 4 bases not matched to a gene. Germline CDR1 is MNHEY and CDR2 is SVGAGI. In DNA form, the CDR3 reads TGTGCCAGCAGTACCCGGGACAGGGAAGAGACCCAGTACTTC. Its protein product is CASSTRDREETQYF.

The J gene is TRBJ2-3, the V gene TRBV28; D perhaps matches TRBD1 (6 bases). The CDR3 runs 15 residues. Germline V CDR1 and CDR2: MDHEN, SYDVKM. The V and J ends lost 2 bases and 3 bases respectively, with 12 bases between them. This CDR3 is CASSLVGGRTDTQYF. The CDR3 coding sequence is TGTGCCAGCAGTTTAGTAGGGGGTAGGACAGATACGCAGTATTTT.

This clone showed up just a few times. This rearrangement joins TRBV28 to TRBJ1-6, with 12 bases aligning to TRBD1. The CDR3 is 15 residues long. Germline V lookup: CDR1 MDHEN, CDR2 SYDVKM. The V segment lost 6 bases and the J segment 9 bases; nucleotides outside the gene matches: 6. The CDR3 sequence: CASSRGTGGSSPLHF. The CDR3 DNA follows: TGTGCCAGCAGCCGCGGGACAGGGGGCAGTTCACCCCTCCACTTT.

The V call is TRBV11-3, the J call TRBJ2-2; a possible D gene is TRBD1 (5 bases). This CDR3 is 15 amino acids long. Germline V CDR1 and CDR2: SGHNT, YENEEA. V was trimmed by 2 bases and J by 2 bases, leaving 9 bases between them. CDR3 residues: CASSLSQGNTGELFF. As DNA, the CDR3 is TGTGCCAGCAGCTTAAGCCAGGGCAACACCGGGGAGCTGTTTTTT.

The rearrangement joins TRBV15 to TRBJ2-7, with 12 bases lining up with TRBD1. This CDR3 is 16 amino acids long. V gave up 0 bases and J gave up 5 bases; unmatched junction bases: 5. Germline V gives CDR1 LNHNV, CDR2 YYDKDF (reference sequence). CDR3 region: CATSRDKGTGGNEQYF. The CDR3 coding sequence is TGTGCCACCAGCAGAGATAAGGGGACAGGGGGCAACGAGCAGTACTTC.

To note about this clone: This sample also contains other DNA sequences that code for the same CDR3. The CDR3 protein is CASSSVNTEAFF. CDR3 nucleotides: TGTGCCAGCAGTTCAGTGAACACTGAAGCTTTCTTT. This sequence joins TRBV28 and TRBJ1-1; D remains ambiguous. This CDR3 comprises 12 residues. Germline V gene lookup returns CDR1 MDHEN and CDR2 SYDVKM. Trimming cost V 4 bases and J 0 bases, with 3 bases left between them.

The chain employs TRBV12-3 or TRBV12-4 and TRBJ1-5; D not resolved. This CDR3 comprises 13 residues. V was cut by 5 bases and J by 5 bases, with 10 bases left in between. The CDR3 nucleotides are TGTGCCAGCAGTCCAACGGTACATCAGCCCCAGCATTTT. It translates to CASSPTVHQPQHF.

The V gene is TRBV29-1, the J gene TRBJ2-2; possibly TRBD2 for D (6 bases). Germline V gives CDR1 SQVTM, CDR2 ANQGSEA. The V gene lost 4 bases and the J gene lost 1 base, with 13 bases spanning the gap. The CDR3 is 15 residues long. CDR3 nucleotides: TGCAGCGTTGGAGGGACTTTACGGAACACCGGGGAGCTGTTTTTT. Protein sequence: CSVGGTLRNTGELFF.

The chain has TRBV7-2 and TRBJ2-7; maybe TRBD2 (6 bases). Trimming took off 2 bases at V and 2 bases at J, with 13 bases between the two ends. This CDR3 is 15 amino acids long. Germline V gene sequence: CDR1 SGHTA, CDR2 FQGNSA. CDR3 nucleotides: TGTGCCAGCAGCTTAACGGGGGACCTGACCTACGAGCAGTACTTC. It is translated as CASSLTGDLTYEQYF.

V usage is TRBV19 and J usage is TRBJ1-1; tentative D call: TRBD1 (6 bases). The length of the CDR3 is 14 residues. Germline V gene data show CDR1 as LNHDA and CDR2 as SQIVND (reference sequence). Trimming cost V 6 bases and J 8 bases, with 19 bases left between them. CDR3 sequence (DNA): TGTGCCAGTAGCCATCAAGGGGGTCCTTCCGAAGCTTTCTTT. This sequence encodes CASSHQGGPSEAFF.

The rearrangement joins TRBV9 to TRBJ2-7; the match to TRBD2 covers 11 bases. Germline V gene data show CDR1 as SGDLS and CDR2 as YYNGEE. This CDR3 contains 14 residues. V dropped 3 bases and J dropped 4; count of bases not matched to a gene: 3. In DNA, the CDR3 is TGTGCCAGCAGCGCCACTAGCGGGAGTTACGAGCAGTACTTC. Amino acids: CASSATSGSYEQYF.

The J gene is TRBJ2-7, the V gene TRBV4-2, with D perhaps being TRBD1 or TRBD2 (5 bases each). V gave up 4 bases and J gave up 2 bases, with 9 bases separating them. CDR1 is LGHNA and CDR2 is YNFKEQ in the germline V gene. The CDR3 spans 13 residues. CDR3 nucleotide sequence: TGTGCCAGCAGCCGTGGGGGTCCCTACGAGCAGTACTTC. Translation: CASSRGGPYEQYF.

The gene calls are TRBV28 and TRBJ2-1; no firm D call. CDR1 and CDR2 (germline): MDHEN, SYDVKM. Trimming stripped 2 bases from V and 5 bases from J, with 10 bases between. The CDR3 covers 14 residues. The CDR3 nucleotides are TGTGCCAGCAGTTTAATAGGACGCGACAATGAGCAGTTCTTC. Its translation: CASSLIGRDNEQFF.

This clone turned up a few times. The chain combines TRBV5-4 with TRBJ1-2; D might be TRBD1 (6 bases). V was pared by 4 bases and J by 8 bases, with 15 bases between. Germline CDR1 SGHNT, CDR2 YYREEE (reference sequence). The CDR3 has 13 residues. The CDR3 DNA follows: TGTGCCAGCAGCCAGAACAGGGACATCGGCTACACCTTC. Encoded protein: CASSQNRDIGYTF.